The next 7 T cell receptor beta chains were all read from a single sample in a study of shared clonotypes between healthy human individuals (TCRdb year 2020). The library was generated by the immunoSEQ multiplex PCR assay. In its TCRdb copy, this immuneACCESS table keeps in-frame sequences only and misses some clones. Where compared with another copy, unresolved V genes explain less than half of these, and the others have no known cause. The sample yields some 790,000 clones; roughly 72% were counted once. Approximately 2% of the sample belongs to the ten largest clones. Sequencing used memory CD4+ T cells sorted from blood. The sample's cell subset or site label, in plain terms: CD45RA-negative fraction. The source is a woman aged 30 to 39 in good health.

In its sample, this clone was seen once. The CDR3 is CASSASSGRNTQYF. The DNA for the CDR3 is TGCGCCAGCAGTGCTTCTAGCGGGAGAAATACGCAGTATTTT. The chain recombines TRBV10-1 with TRBJ2-3; 10 bases are a match to TRBD2. The length of the CDR3 is 14 residues. CDR1 WNHNN and CDR2 SYGVQD come from the germline V gene (reference sequence). The ends lost 4 bases at V and 7 bases at J; junction bases unmatched: 5.

This clone was detected many times. The V call is TRBV6-1, the J call TRBJ1-4; D remains ambiguous. Trimming left V 2 bases short and J 8 bases short, with 9 bases between. The germline V gene encodes CDR1 MNHNS and CDR2 SASEGT. The CDR3 extends over 13 amino acids. CDR3 in amino acids: CASSELQGEKLFF. For the CDR3, the DNA is TGTGCCAGCAGTGAATTACAAGGGGAAAAACTGTTTTTT.

V usage is TRBV14 and J usage is TRBJ2-7; 9 bases map to TRBD2. This CDR3 contains 15 residues. Per the germline V gene, CDR1 is SGHDN and CDR2 is FVKESK. The junction had 9 bases not matched to a gene; V was cut back by 2 bases and J by 7 bases. The CDR3: CASSQLTSGSSEQYF. The CDR3 nucleotides read TGTGCCAGCAGCCAACTGACTAGCGGTAGTTCAGAGCAGTACTTC. Full variable domain (missing parts from reference TRBV14 and TRBJ2-7): EAGVTQFPSHSVIEKGQTVTLRCDPISGHDNLYWYRRVMGKEIKFLLHFVKESKQDESGMPNNRFLAERTGGTYSTLKVQPAELEDSGVYFCASSQLTSGSSEQYFGPGTRLTVT.

V is TRBV19 and J is TRBJ2-7; the match to TRBD2 covers 8 bases. The CDR3 runs to 15 residues. With V trimmed by 7 bases and J by 4 bases, 12 bases remained unmatched. CDR1 is LNHDA, CDR2 SQIVND, per germline (reference sequence). The CDR3 coding sequence is TGTGCCAGTACCACATCGGGGGGGCCCTCGTACGAGCAGTACTTC. Its protein product is CASTTSGGPSYEQYF.

The V call is TRBV2, the J call TRBJ1-1; D gene unclear. The length of the CDR3 is 13 residues. V was trimmed by 7 bases and J by 5 bases, leaving 14 bases between them. The V gene's germline CDR1 is SNHLY and CDR2 FYNNEI. The CDR3 DNA follows: TGTGCCAGCACTAGGACCCTGGGGACTGAAGCTTTCTTT. Protein: CASTRTLGTEAFF.

As for this clone: The same CDR3 arises from other DNA sequences in this sample as well. V and J are TRBV5-1 and TRBJ1-3; weak D call: TRBD1 (5 bases). The germline gives CDR1 SGHRS, CDR2 YFSETQ. V was shortened by 3 bases and J by 4 bases, with 11 bases between the two germline ends. This CDR3 contains 14 residues. The CDR3 DNA reads as TGCGCCAGCAGCTGGGGGACTGAGGGAAACACCATATATTTT. Protein product: CASSWGTEGNTIYF.

This clone was recorded once. The chain joins TRBV30 to TRBJ2-5; D may be TRBD1 (7 bases). The CDR3 is made up of 14 amino acids. V was cut by 3 bases and J by 5 bases, with 16 bases left in between. Germline CDR1 GTSNPN, CDR2 SVGIG (reference sequence). The CDR3 nucleotides read TGTGCCTGGAGCAGGGGGGATTTCGGGGAGACCCAGTACTTC. Its translation is CAWSRGDFGETQYF.